The 19 T cell receptor beta chains below come from one sample, sequenced in a study of PD-1 blockade in classical Hodgkin lymphoma. The time point was: cycle 4 day 1 (C4D1), after around six weeks of nivolumab. Every one of the patients relapsed after autologous stem cell transplantation (brentuximab vedotin exposure was variable). Clones were sequenced by immunoSEQ multiplex PCR, and TCRdb holds only the in-frame ones, with some missing. The sample yields over 25,000 clones, about 72% seen once. The specimen was peripheral blood mononuclear cells (PBMCs), collected before the fourth cycle of nivolumab. The receptor set was obtained from a human donor with classical Hodgkin lymphoma.

V gene TRBV19 combines with J gene TRBJ2-2; D perhaps matches TRBD1 (5 bases). The V gene's germline CDR1 is LNHDA and CDR2 SQIVND (reference sequence). The V and J ends lost 1 base and 7 bases respectively, with 13 bases between them. The CDR3 loop spans 15 amino acids. The CDR3 bases are TGTGCCAGTAGTATAGGGTCAGGGTTTTACGGGGAGCTGTTTTTT. Translation gives CASSIGSGFYGELFF.

The count of this clone is one. V and J are TRBV19 and TRBJ1-5; D unresolved. This CDR3 contains 16 residues. In germline, CDR1 is LNHDA, CDR2 SQIVND (reference sequence). The V gene lost 7 bases and the J gene lost 6 bases, with 22 bases spanning the gap. CDR3 nucleotide sequence: TGTGCCAGTACCGATGGATGGGTTTTTAGGCCTCAGCCCCAGCATTTT. It translates to CASTDGWVFRPQPQHF.

This clone was found a few times. The chain joins TRBV5-4 to TRBJ2-7, with TRBD1 matching 7 bases. Germline V lookup: CDR1 SGHNT, CDR2 YYREEE (reference sequence). This CDR3 contains 15 residues. The ends lost 5 bases at V and 0 bases at J; junction bases unmatched: 8. The DNA of the CDR3 is TGTGCCAGCAGTCCGGACAGGTGGAGCTCCTACGAGCAGTACTTC. Protein: CASSPDRWSSYEQYF.

The V and J genes are TRBV27 and TRBJ2-1, with a tentative D call TRBD2 (5 bases). The CDR3 contains 12 residues. Germline CDR1 reads MNHEY; CDR2 reads SMNVEV (reference sequence). Trimming took off 3 bases at V and 7 bases at J, with 7 bases between the two ends. In DNA, the CDR3 is TGTGCCAGCAGTTTTCCGGGGAATGAGCAGTTCTTC. Translating it yields CASSFPGNEQFF.

The chain employs TRBV29-1 and TRBJ1-1; TRBD1 matches at 7 bases. The CDR3 length is 13 residues. Per the germline V gene, CDR1 is SQVTM and CDR2 is ANQGSEA. V was pared by 7 bases and J by 2 bases, with 7 bases of the junction left unmatched. Here the CDR3 reads CSANRGRNTEAFF. The CDR3 DNA reads as TGCAGCGCGAACAGGGGTCGAAACACTGAAGCTTTCTTT.

V is TRBV19 and J is TRBJ1-5, with TRBD1 as a possible D gene (5 bases). V was pared by 2 bases and J by 4 bases, with 6 bases between. The CDR3 runs to 13 residues. CDR1 is LNHDA, CDR2 SQIVND, per germline (reference sequence). The CDR3 nucleotides are TGTGCCAGTAGTATAAGGGGAAATCAGCCCCAGCATTTT. It codes for CASSIRGNQPQHF.

J is TRBJ2-3 and V is TRBV7-9; D uncertain. Trimming left V 4 bases short and J 0 bases short, with 8 bases between. Per germline, CDR1 SEHNR and CDR2 FQNEAQ (reference sequence). This CDR3 comprises 14 residues. The CDR3 region has the DNA TGTGCCAGCAGCTCCTACGGGAGCACAGATACGCAGTATTTT. It encodes CASSSYGSTDTQYF.

This clone came up once. The chain carries TRBV6-5 and TRBJ1-1, with D unclear. From germline, CDR1 is MNHEY and CDR2 SVGAGI. The V gene lost 2 bases and the J gene lost 7 bases, with 14 bases spanning the gap. There are 14 residues in the CDR3. CDR3 nucleotide sequence: TGTGCCAGCAGTTACCTCGGGTCTGCAGATGAAGCTTTCTTT. As protein: CASSYLGSADEAFF.

The V gene is TRBV6-4, the J gene TRBJ2-1, with 8 bases aligning to TRBD2. Germline CDR1 is MRHNA and CDR2 is SNTAGT. This CDR3 has 17 amino acids. V trimming: 0 bases; J trimming: 3 bases; junction bases outside the gene matches: 7. Here the CDR3 reads CASSDSFREGDYNEQFF. CDR3 sequence (DNA): TGTGCCAGCAGTGACTCGTTCCGGGAGGGCGACTACAATGAGCAGTTCTTC.

The chain combines TRBV4-3 with TRBJ2-7; maybe TRBD1 (5 bases). The germline CDR1 and CDR2 sequences are LGHNA and YSLEER. CDR3 size: 17 residues. The V and J ends lost 0 bases and 0 bases respectively, with 15 bases between them. The CDR3 bases are TGCGCCAGCAGCCAAGAAATCCAGGGCCTCTCCTCCTACGAGCAGTACTTC. It is translated as CASSQEIQGLSSYEQYF.

In its sample, this clone was seen a few times. This chain connects TRBV7-8 to TRBJ2-3; possible D gene TRBD1, 6 bases. This CDR3 is 16 amino acids long. V dropped 2 bases and J dropped 2 bases, with 14 bases sitting between them. Germline V gene lookup returns CDR1 SGHVS and CDR2 FQNEAQ. In DNA form, the CDR3 reads TGTGCCAGCAGCTTATTGGTGGGGGCTATCACAGATACGCAGTATTTT. Translating gives CASSLLVGAITDTQYF.

This clone qualifies as medium-sized (0.01 to 0.1%). The J gene is TRBJ2-3, the V gene TRBV5-1; D not resolved. Germline V gives CDR1 SGHRS, CDR2 YFSETQ. CDR3 size: 14 residues. V lost 4 bases and J 4 bases, leaving 13 bases between the germline ends. CDR3 DNA: TGCGCCAGCAGCCTTACGAAGGTGTCAGATACGCAGTATTTT. It yields the protein CASSLTKVSDTQYF.

The rearrangement uses TRBV7-8 and TRBJ1-4; D is uncertain. The CDR3 sequence is 16 residues long. Germline V gives CDR1 SGHVS, CDR2 FQNEAQ. V lost 5 bases, J lost 1 base, and 14 bases lay in between. Here the CDR3 reads CASSTRRGQTNEKLFF. CDR3 nucleotide sequence: TGTGCCAGCAGCACGCGCCGGGGTCAAACTAATGAAAAACTGTTTTTT.

V gene TRBV4-1 combines with J gene TRBJ2-1, with 8 bases matching TRBD2. V lost 4 bases, J lost 9 bases, and 5 bases stayed unmatched. Germline CDR1 is MGHRA and CDR2 is YSYEKL. This CDR3 contains 13 residues. DNA of the CDR3: TGCGCCAGCAGCCCCCCCGGGGGGGTTGAGCAGTTCTTC. Its protein is CASSPPGGVEQFF.

This clone was seen a few times. The V call is TRBV30, the J call TRBJ1-1; 10 nucleotides align to TRBD1. This CDR3 region has 13 residues. V trimming: 2 bases; J trimming: 12 bases; junction bases outside the gene matches: 9. Germline V CDR1 and CDR2: GTSNPN, SVGIG (reference sequence). The CDR3 sequence: CAWSPPGTGVTFF. CDR3 nucleotides: TGTGCCTGGAGTCCCCCCGGGACAGGGGTAACTTTCTTT.

This clone is medium-sized by share. The rearrangement joins TRBV4-2 to TRBJ2-1, with a tentative D call TRBD1 (5 bases). CDR3 length: 15 amino acids. Trimming took off 0 bases at V and 4 bases at J, with 10 bases between the two ends. The germline V gene has CDR1 LGHNA and CDR2 YNFKEQ. The CDR3 bases are TGTGCCAGCAGCCAAGATAAAGGGGCATACAATGAGCAGTTCTTC. It codes for CASSQDKGAYNEQFF.

This clone came up once. This sequence joins TRBV9 and TRBJ2-2; 14 nucleotides agree with TRBD2. The germline V gene has CDR1 SGDLS and CDR2 YYNGEE. This CDR3 contains 16 residues. J lost 6 bases, V lost 0 bases, and 1 base had no gene match. DNA of the CDR3: TGTGCCAGCAGCGTAGAGACTAGCGGGAGGGCCGGGGAGCTGTTTTTT. It specifies CASSVETSGRAGELFF.

This sequence joins TRBV7-3 and TRBJ1-1; tentative D call: TRBD1 (5 bases). The CDR3 consists of 14 residues. Germline CDR1 and CDR2: SGHTA and FQGTGA. Trimming removed 3 bases at V and 5 bases at J, with 13 bases between. The CDR3 sequence: CASSLSGRGTEAFF. The CDR3 DNA reads TGTGCCAGCAGCTTGTCCGGGAGGGGTACTGAAGCTTTCTTT.

In regard to this clone: The germline gene is not matched at one end of the junction; a read error may be the cause. The CDR3 DNA sequence: TGTGCCGGCAGGGAAATTACCGGGACAGGGGGCAACTACGAGCAGTACTTC. It translates to CAGREITGTGGNYEQYF. This chain connects TRBV6-1 to TRBJ2-7; 12 bases are shared with TRBD1. The CDR3 extends over 17 amino acids. From germline, CDR1 is MNHNS and CDR2 SASEGT.